One and the same sample provided the 26 T cell receptor beta chains below, sequenced in a study of Graves' ophthalmopathy and Graves' hyperthyroidism. Amplification of TCR beta CDR3 regions used RNA transcripts. Second-round multiplex PCR came after a first-round RT-PCR that employed HTBI primers. TCRdb itself ran the multiplex PCR reads through MiXCR, one entry per CDR3 protein. The data contain almost 750,000 distinct CDR3 sequences, 35% to 50% of them singletons. Material for sequencing was peripheral blood. These receptors were obtained from an adult man with Graves' ophthalmopathy.

This rearrangement joins TRBV14 to TRBJ1-2; 8 bases are a match to TRBD1. The V and J ends lost 0 bases and 4 bases, in that order; junction bases with no gene match: 10. Germline V gene lookup returns CDR1 SGHDN and CDR2 FVKESK. The CDR3 spans 17 residues. As DNA, the CDR3 is TGTGCCAGCAGCCAAGATTTAGGACAGGGCGAGGTCTATGGCTACACCTTC. As protein: CASSQDLGQGEVYGYTF.

The chain is built from TRBV2 and TRBJ2-7, with 7 bases lining up with TRBD1. V lost 6 bases and J lost 9; bases outside the gene matches: 14. CDR1 is SNHLY and CDR2 is FYNNEI in the germline V gene. There are 14 residues in the CDR3. CDR3 residues: CASSRTGADSGQYF. The CDR3 coding sequence is TGTGCCAGCAGCAGAACAGGGGCCGATTCCGGGCAGTACTTC.

This chain uses TRBV20-1 with TRBJ2-5; 8 positions match TRBD1. Germline V CDR1 and CDR2: DFQATT, SNEGSKA (reference sequence). The CDR3 runs to 16 residues. V was pared by 0 bases and J by 4 bases, with 10 bases of the junction left unmatched. This CDR3 is CSARDLGRGHSETQYF. The CDR3 DNA sequence: TGCAGTGCTAGAGATCTGGGCAGGGGGCACTCAGAGACCCAGTACTTC.

This clonotype was observed many times. V is TRBV9 and J is TRBJ1-2; the match to TRBD1 covers 9 bases. Germline assignment: CDR1 SGDLS and CDR2 YYNGEE. This CDR3 has 15 amino acids. V lost 4 bases, J lost 7 bases, and 11 bases stayed unmatched. The CDR3 region has the DNA TGTGCCAGCAGCCTGAGACGTCCGGACAGGGGTGGCTACACCTTC. It codes for CASSLRRPDRGGYTF.

A word on this clonotype: A much larger clonotype is one base distant, so this may be a read error. The gene calls are TRBV2 and TRBJ1-4; 10 bases align to TRBD1. V was clipped by 5 bases and J by 7 bases; unmatched bases: 4. Germline V gene sequence: CDR1 SNHLY, CDR2 FYNNEI. The CDR3 runs 14 residues. This CDR3 reads CASSRDRGLEKLFF. The CDR3 coding sequence is TGTGCCAGCAGTCGAGACAGGGGGCTTGAAAAACTGTTTTTT.

The chain has TRBV25-1 and TRBJ1-6, with TRBD1 matching over 7 bases. The trim removed 4 bases at V and 7 bases at J, leaving 13 bases unmatched. The CDR3 is made up of 17 amino acids. The germline V gene encodes CDR1 MGHDK and CDR2 SYGVNS. DNA for the CDR3: TGTGCCAGCAGTGCTGCGACGACAGGGTTTGAAAATTCACCCCTCCACTTT. Its protein product is CASSAATTGFENSPLHF.

This clonotype was seen only once. The chain couples TRBV4-2 to TRBJ2-5, with D possibly being TRBD2 (5 bases). V was clipped by 6 bases and J by 1 base, with 18 bases between them. The length of the CDR3 is 16 residues. Germline-derived CDR1 and CDR2 are LGHNA and YNFKEQ. The CDR3, as DNA: TGTGCCAGCAGTATCAGTACGGGGAGCGGCCAAGAGACCCAGTACTTC. Translating gives CASSISTGSGQETQYF.

This sequence joins TRBV15 and TRBJ2-5, with a tentative D call TRBD1 (5 bases). Trimming removed 3 bases at V and 4 bases at J, with 15 bases between. Germline values: CDR1 LNHNV, CDR2 YYDKDF (reference sequence). This CDR3 is 15 amino acids long. DNA of the CDR3: TGTGCCACCAGCAGTGAGCAGGGCTCGGTAGAGACCCAGTACTTC. It specifies CATSSEQGSVETQYF.

This clonotype turned up a few times. This rearrangement joins TRBV20-1 to TRBJ2-7; TRBD2 matches at 7 bases. The germline CDR1 and CDR2 sequences are DFQATT and SNEGSKA (reference sequence). This CDR3 is built from 15 residues. With V trimmed by 5 bases and J by 4 bases, 14 bases remained unmatched. The CDR3 DNA sequence: TGCAGTGCTTGGGGGGGTCGCGGCGGGGGTTACGAGCAGTACTTC. Encoded protein: CSAWGGRGGGYEQYF.

This clonotype was seen just once. The chain links TRBV29-1 to TRBJ1-1, with 7 nucleotides matching TRBD1. The J segment lost 8 bases and the V segment lost 3 bases, leaving 6 bases of the junction unmatched. This CDR3 has 12 amino acids. Germline V gene sequence: CDR1 SQVTM, CDR2 ANQGSEA. DNA of the CDR3: TGCAGCGTTGACGGGACAGACGAAGAAGCTTTCTTT. This translates into CSVDGTDEEAFF.

A word on this clonotype: Given the absence of the conserved phenylalanine or tryptophan at the CDR3 end, a read error is likely. The rearrangement links TRBV7-2 to TRBJ1-1; possibly TRBD1 for D (5 bases). Germline V gene data show CDR1 as SGHTA and CDR2 as FQGNSA. This CDR3 comprises 19 residues. Trimming cost V 5 bases and J 0 bases, with 25 bases left between them. The CDR3 protein is CASSGKFIQGLGMNTEAFL. For the CDR3, the DNA is TGTGCCAGCAGCGGCAAGTTTATCCAGGGACTGGGGATGAACACTGAAGCTTTCTTA.

In this sample, this clonotype turned up many times. The rearrangement uses TRBV7-9 and TRBJ1-2; D ambiguous. The CDR3 totals 12 residues. CDR1 is SEHNR and CDR2 is FQNEAQ in the germline V gene (reference sequence). V was pared by 1 base and J by 8 bases, with 8 bases between. The chain's CDR3 is CASSLGRSGYTF. In nucleotides, the CDR3 is TGTGCCAGCAGCTTAGGCAGGTCGGGCTACACCTTC.

This clonotype was seen a few times. This may be a read error, as it is one base from a much larger clone. The chain employs TRBV7-9 and TRBJ1-6; 9 bases match TRBD1. J lost 3 bases, V lost 4 bases, and 1 base had no gene match. From germline, CDR1 is SEHNR and CDR2 FQNEAQ (reference sequence). This CDR3 is built from 15 residues. In DNA, the CDR3 is TGTGCCAGCAGCTCGGACAGGGGCTATAATTCACCCCTCCACTTT. Its translation is CASSSDRGYNSPLHF. The whole variable domain, remainder taken from reference TRBV7-9 and TRBJ1-6, is DTGVSQNPRHKITKRGQNVTFRCDPISEHNRLYWYRQTLGQGPEFLTYFQNEAQLEKSRLLSDRFSAERPKGSFSTLEIQRTEQGDSAMYLCASSSDRGYNSPLHFGNGTRLTVT.

This clonotype was picked up a small number of times. The chain uses TRBV7-9 and TRBJ2-7; 13 bases match TRBD2. Germline assignment: CDR1 SEHNR and CDR2 FQNEAQ (reference sequence). J was trimmed by 2 bases and V by 5 bases; bases with no gene match: 3. CDR3 length equals 15 residues. The CDR3 coding sequence is TGTGCCAGCAGCCCGGGGACTAGCGGGGCCTACGAGCAGTACTTC. Translated, it gives CASSPGTSGAYEQYF.

A few counts support this clonotype. Written as DNA, the CDR3 is TGTGCCAGCAGTGAACTAATCCTGTACTTC. It specifies CASSELILYF. This chain joins TRBV6-1 and TRBJ2-7; D not resolved. The germline V and J ends were trimmed by 2 bases and 12 bases, with 8 bases remaining between them. Germline-derived CDR1 and CDR2 are MNHNS and SASEGT. This CDR3 has 10 residues.

V and J are TRBV20-1 and TRBJ2-2; D remains unclear. Trimming took off 5 bases at V and 7 bases at J, with 11 bases between the two ends. Looked up from germline, CDR1 is DFQATT and CDR2 is SNEGSKA (reference sequence). The CDR3 loop spans 12 amino acids. The CDR3 sequence is CSAHEPGGELFF. Here the CDR3 DNA reads TGCAGTGCTCATGAGCCCGGCGGGGAGCTGTTTTTT.

The J gene is TRBJ1-4, the V gene TRBV7-6; 9 bases map to TRBD1. The CDR3 sequence is 16 residues long. Germline CDR1 is SGHVS and CDR2 is FNYEAQ. V dropped 5 bases and J dropped 4; count of bases not matched to a gene: 8. In DNA, the CDR3 is TGTGCCAGCAGCCAAGTACCGGGACAGGGTAATGAAAAACTGTTTTTT. It yields the protein CASSQVPGQGNEKLFF.

The chain recombines TRBV20-1 with TRBJ2-5, with TRBD1 as a possible D gene (5 bases). Trimming pared 6 bases from V and 11 bases from J, leaving 19 bases between. CDR3 length: 12 amino acids. CDR1 is DFQATT and CDR2 is SNEGSKA in the germline V gene (reference sequence). CDR3 protein: CSAHQGTDTQYF. The CDR3 bases are TGCAGTGCCCACCAGGGAACAGATACGCAGTACTTC.

The V call is TRBV5-6, the J call TRBJ2-2; 8 nucleotides match TRBD1. CDR1 and CDR2 (germline): SGHDT, YYEEEE. The ends lost 2 bases at V and 11 bases at J; junction bases unmatched: 5. The CDR3 is 13 residues long. This CDR3 reads CASSLGTGSELFF. CDR3 in DNA: TGTGCCAGCAGCTTAGGGACAGGCAGCGAGCTGTTTTTT.

This clonotype has a count of ten or more. The rearrangement uses TRBV2 and TRBJ1-5; 9 bases align to TRBD1. Trimming cost V 7 bases and J 1 base; bases outside gene matches: 5. CDR3 size: 15 residues. Germline V gene data show CDR1 as SNHLY and CDR2 as FYNNEI. The CDR3 coding sequence is TGTGCCAGCACCGGGGGACAGGGAAGCAATCAGCCCCAGCATTTT. Its protein product is CASTGGQGSNQPQHF.

The chain links TRBV6-1 to TRBJ1-4, with D perhaps TRBD1 (6 bases). Germline V CDR1 and CDR2: MNHNS, SASEGT. V shed 0 bases and J shed 6 bases, with 11 bases lying between them. The CDR3 has 15 residues. CDR3 residues: CASSEAGGYYEKLFF. CDR3 in DNA: TGTGCCAGCAGTGAAGCAGGGGGGTATTATGAAAAACTGTTTTTT.

CDR3 in amino acids: CASSLAAGGSNEKLFF. Written as DNA, the CDR3 is TGTGCCAGCAGCTTGGCCGCAGGGGGGTCTAATGAAAAACTGTTTTTT. The J gene is TRBJ1-4, the V gene TRBV5-5; 7 nucleotides align to TRBD1. This CDR3 region has 16 residues. V gave up 0 bases and J gave up 3 bases; unmatched junction bases: 5. Per the germline V gene, CDR1 is SGHKS and CDR2 is YYEKEE (reference sequence). Complete variable domain (other parts from reference TRBV5-5 and TRBJ1-4): DAGVTQSPTHLIKTRGQQVTLRCSPISGHKSVSWYQQVLGQGPQFIFQYYEKEERGRGNFPDRFSARQFPNYSSELNVNALLLGDSALYLCASSLAAGGSNEKLFFGSGTQLSVL.

The chain has TRBV9 and TRBJ2-7, with 9 bases that match TRBD2. Germline V gene sequence: CDR1 SGDLS, CDR2 YYNGEE. The J segment lost 2 bases and the V segment lost 5 bases, leaving 8 bases of the junction unmatched. This CDR3 contains 15 residues. DNA of the CDR3: TGTGCCAGCAGTTACTGGCCTAGCGGGGCCTACGAGCAGTACTTC. Translated: CASSYWPSGAYEQYF. The entire variable domain, with the rest obtained from reference TRBV9 and TRBJ2-7, is as follows: DSGVTQTPKHLITATGQRVTLRCSPRSGDLSVYWYQQSLDQGLQFLIQYYNGEERAKGNILERFSAQQFPDLHSELNLSSLELGDSALYFCASSYWPSGAYEQYFGPGTRLTVT.

To note about this clonotype: This may come from a read error, since a much larger clone is one base off. This chain uses TRBV6-6 with TRBJ2-7; D may correspond to TRBD1 or TRBD2 (5 bases each). Trimming shortened V by 8 bases and J by 5 bases, and 16 bases separated the two germline ends. The CDR3 is made up of 13 amino acids. CDR1 MNHNY and CDR2 SVGAGI come from the germline V gene (reference sequence). The CDR3 region is CASGGAQGDEQYF. The CDR3 DNA reads as TGTGCCAGCGGCGGAGCGCAGGGAGACGAGCAGTACTTC.

This clonotype was observed a few times. The chain links TRBV7-3 to TRBJ2-3, with D possibly being TRBD2 (6 bases). V was pared by 5 bases and J by 4 bases, with 13 bases between. The CDR3 extends over 14 amino acids. Germline CDR1 is SGHTA and CDR2 is FQGTGA. The CDR3 spells CASSMGLLPDTQYF. The DNA of the CDR3 is TGTGCCAGCAGCATGGGACTCCTCCCAGATACGCAGTATTTT.

This clonotype was observed a handful of times. The V gene is TRBV19, the J gene TRBJ2-6; D unclear. The CDR3 is made up of 15 amino acids. Per the germline V gene, CDR1 is LNHDA and CDR2 is SQIVND (reference sequence). With 4 bases removed from V and 0 bases from J, the gap between germline ends came to 7 bases. The CDR3 is CASSNRNSGANVLTF. CDR3 nucleotides: TGTGCCAGTAGTAATAGAAACTCTGGGGCCAACGTCCTGACTTTC. The full variable domain, completed using reference TRBV19 and TRBJ2-6, is DGGITQSPKYLFRKEGQNVTLSCEQNLNHDAMYWYRQDPGQGLRLIYYSQIVNDFQKGDIAEGYSVSREKKESFPLTVTSAQKNPTAFYLCASSNRNSGANVLTFGAGSRLTVL.